The rows below give T cell receptor beta chains drawn from one sample of a study of cytomegalovirus exposure and HLA in healthy donors. Only in-frame clones appear in the TCRdb table, and some are missing; sequencing was by immunoSEQ multiplex PCR. Among nearly 100,000 clones listed, roughly a tenth were seen once. The sample was PBMCs. These TCRs come from a middle-aged man in good health and CMV-seropositive. CDR3s include the opening cysteine and the closing phenylalanine or tryptophan. D genes are given only for firm matches. Clone size is not always given. Where it is, it says once, few, many or a class for expanded clones.

d_gene	abundance	v_gene	j_gene	CDR3nt	CDR3aa
NA	NA	TRBV7-2	TRBJ1-2	TGTGCCAGCAGCTTAGGGCGGATAAGTAGCTATGGCTACACCTTC	CASSLGRISSYGYTF
NA	few	TRBV19	TRBJ1-1	TGTGCCAGTAGTATAGATCAGGTAGTACGGGAAGCTTTCTTT	CASSIDQVVREAFF
NA	NA	TRBV20-1	TRBJ1-1	TGCAGTGCTGGGACAAAAACTGAAGCTTTCTTT	CSAGTKTEAFF
NA	NA	TRBV5-4	TRBJ1-4	TGTGCCAGCAGCTTGGCTCGGGAAAAACTGTTTTTT	CASSLAREKLFF
NA	NA	TRBV13	TRBJ2-3	TGTGCCAGCAGCTTCTCCGGGATGAGGGATACGCAGTATTTT	CASSFSGMRDTQYF
TRBD2	NA	TRBV5-8	TRBJ2-4	TGTGCCAGCAAGCGGGGGAGAGCCAAAAACATTCAGTACTTC	CASKRGRAKNIQYF
NA	few	TRBV4-1	TRBJ2-3	TGCGCCAGCAGCCAAGACGGGTTTAGCACAGATACGCAGTATTTT	CASSQDGFSTDTQYF
TRBD2	many	TRBV28	TRBJ2-1	TGTGCCAGCAGTTTGGTTTCCAGCGGGGATATCTCCTACAATGAGCAGTTCTTC	CASSLVSSGDISYNEQFF
TRBD2	few	TRBV27	TRBJ2-3	TGTGCCAGCAGTCTATTGTGGGCTAGCGGGAGTTCGGAAAGCACAGATACGCAGTATTTT	CASSLLWASGSSESTDTQYF
NA	few	TRBV6-6	TRBJ2-3	TGTGCCAGCAGTGAGCGAGATACGCAGTATTTT	CASSERDTQYF
NA	NA	TRBV10-2	TRBJ1-1	TGCGCCAGCAGTCGGGGTATTGACACTGAAGCTTTCTTT	CASSRGIDTEAFF
NA	few	TRBV6-5	TRBJ2-5	TGTGCCAGCAGTTACTCGAGAGAGACCCAGTACTTC	CASSYSRETQYF
NA	NA	TRBV19	TRBJ1-2	TGTGCCAGTAGTACGCGAACACAGCACCTCGGCTATGGCTACACCTTC	CASSTRTQHLGYGYTF
NA	NA	TRBV7-9	TRBJ1-4	TGTGCCAGCAGTCCGCGACAGGCAACTAATGAAAAACTGTTTTTT	CASSPRQATNEKLFF
NA	few	TRBV6-5	TRBJ1-5	TGTGCCAGCAGTTCCGGGATGGTCCGGCCCCAGCATTTT	CASSSGMVRPQHF
NA	NA	TRBV30	TRBJ1-5	TGTGCCTGGACCAAACAGGGTAATCAGCCCCAGCATTTT	CAWTKQGNQPQHF
TRBD2	many	TRBV18	TRBJ2-2	TGTGCCAGCTCACAGACCGACGCGGGAGGGACCGGGGAGCTGTTTTTT	CASSQTDAGGTGELFF
TRBD1	few	TRBV29-1	TRBJ2-7	TGCAGCGTGTCCGGGACAGCTTACTACTCCTACGAGCAGTACTTC	CSVSGTAYYSYEQYF
NA	NA	TRBV6-5	TRBJ1-2	TGTGCCAGCAGTACAGGGCGGGCATATGGCTACACCTTC	CASSTGRAYGYTF
NA	NA	TRBV19	TRBJ1-1	TGTGCCAGTAGTATGAGGAAAGGGGTGGGCACTGAAGCTTTCTTT	CASSMRKGVGTEAFF
NA	NA	TRBV6-1	TRBJ2-1	TGTGCCAGCAACGACTTAAATGAGCAGTTCTTC	CASNDLNEQFF
TRBD2	NA	TRBV14	TRBJ2-1	TGTGCCAGCAGCCAAGATCTTAGACTAGCGGGATACAATGAGCAGTTCTTC	CASSQDLRLAGYNEQFF
TRBD1	few	TRBV6-1	TRBJ2-3	TGTGCCAGCAGTGAAGCGGGGGGACAGGCTAGAGATACGCAGTATTTT	CASSEAGGQARDTQYF
NA	few	TRBV30	TRBJ2-2	TGTGCCTGGAGCAGGGTTAACACCGGGGAGCTGTTTTTT	CAWSRVNTGELFF
TRBD2	few	TRBV29-1	TRBJ2-7	TGCAGCGCCCGTAGCGGGGCCTCCTACGAGCAGTACTTC	CSARSGASYEQYF
NA	few	TRBV4-1	TRBJ1-3	TGCGCCAGCAGCCAGGACAGCTCTGGAAACACCATATATTTT	CASSQDSSGNTIYF
TRBD1	NA	TRBV28	TRBJ1-5	TGTGCCAGCAGTTCACCGGGACAGAAAAATCAGCCCCAGCATTTT	CASSSPGQKNQPQHF
TRBD1	few	TRBV5-1	TRBJ1-1	TGCGCCATAACCGGGACAGGGAACACTGAAGCTTTCTTT	CAITGTGNTEAFF
NA	NA	TRBV9	TRBJ2-2	TGTGCCAGCAGCAAGGGACAGGGGGGGGCTAGCGGGAGTACCCTGAACACCGGGGAGCTGTTTTTT	CASSKGQGGASGSTLNTGELFF
TRBD2	NA	TRBV19	TRBJ2-7	TGTGCCAGTTCCCCGGGACTAGCGGGAAATAACGAGCAGTACTTC	CASSPGLAGNNEQYF
NA	few	TRBV6-5	TRBJ1-3	TGTGCCAGCAGTTACTCGCGTCGGGCTGGAAACACCATATATTTT	CASSYSRRAGNTIYF
NA	NA	TRBV30	TRBJ1-3	TGTGCCTGGAAACAGGATTCTGGAAACACCATATATTTT	CAWKQDSGNTIYF
NA	NA	TRBV5-8	TRBJ1-1	TGTGCCAGCAGCTTGGCCGGCCAGGTAGGCACTGAAGCTTTCTTT	CASSLAGQVGTEAFF
NA	NA	TRBV14	TRBJ2-1	TGTGCCAGCAGCCAATATTATATTGAGCAGTTCTTC	CASSQYYIEQFF
NA	NA	TRBV5-4	TRBJ2-3	TGTGCCAGCAGTCTTCCGGGTCCTCTTAGCACAGATACGCAGTATTTT	CASSLPGPLSTDTQYF
NA	few	TRBV27	TRBJ2-2	TGTGCCAGCAGGTCCCGACAGAACACCGGGGAGCTGTTTTTT	CASRSRQNTGELFF
TRBD2	few	TRBV15	TRBJ2-2	TGTGCCACCAGCAGAGATGGGACTACTCCCTGGGAGCTGTTTTTT	CATSRDGTTPWELFF
NA	NA	TRBV28	TRBJ2-7	TGTGCCAGCAGTTCCGTCTACGAGCAGTACTTC	CASSSVYEQYF
NA	few	TRBV4-1	TRBJ1-6	TGCGCCAGCAGGGCAGGGCCTTCTAGGCGGGGCTCCTATAATTCACCCCTCCACTTT	CASRAGPSRRGSYNSPLHF
NA	NA	TRBV18	TRBJ1-1	TGTGCCAGCTCGGAGGCGGGGAACACTGAAGCTTTCTTT	CASSEAGNTEAFF
NA	NA	TRBV7-9	TRBJ2-3	TGTGCCAGCAGACAAAGCGGAGGAGTGAGCACAGATACGCAGTATTTT	CASRQSGGVSTDTQYF
NA	few	TRBV2	TRBJ2-7	TGTGCCAGCAGTGACGTCGGACAGAGCTCCTACGAGCAGTACTTC	CASSDVGQSSYEQYF
NA	NA	TRBV6-6	TRBJ1-1	TGTGCCAGCAGACCCCAGGTTATGAACACTGAAGCTTTCTTT	CASRPQVMNTEAFF
NA	few	TRBV18	TRBJ1-2	TGTGCCAGCTCACCAGGAGCGGGAGGCTATGGCTACACCTTC	CASSPGAGGYGYTF
NA	NA	TRBV7-7	TRBJ1-1	TGTGCTAGCAGCTACAGCCAGGGCACTGAAGCTTTCTTT	CASSYSQGTEAFF